Listed below are T cell receptor beta chains from one sample, sequenced in a study of human T cells and chemical hapten exposure. TCRdb redid the calling of the RACE reads with MiXCR, one entry per CDR3 protein. The table shows a few hundred thousand distinct CDR3 sequences, with more than 4.5% occurring only once. The sample was whole blood, taken in connection with sensitization to the hapten diphenylcyclopropenone (DPC). Every receptor here comes from a woman aged 45-59 years with alopecia areata. Some clones in this sample may be carry-over from other donors' samples. CDR3s include the opening cysteine and the closing phenylalanine or tryptophan. D genes are given only for firm matches. A row's size may be missing; if present it is once, few, many or a size class.

j_call d_call v_call clone_size cdr3_aa cdr3_nt
TRBJ2-3 NA TRBV4-1 many CASRLSDTQYF TGCGCCAGCAGACTGTCAGATACGCAGTATTTT
TRBJ2-7 NA TRBV5-8 many CASSLSLEQYF TGTGCCAGCAGCTTGAGTCTGGAGCAGTACTTC
TRBJ2-5 NA TRBV11-2 many CASSLVRRETQYF TGTGCCAGCAGCTTAGTGCGCCGAGAGACCCAGTACTTC
TRBJ1-1 NA TRBV6-5 many CASSRSTGTEAFF TGTGCCAGCAGTCGTAGTACGGGCACTGAAGCTTTCTTT
TRBJ2-1 NA TRBV9 few CASSGPPPYNEQFF TGTGCCAGCAGCGGGCCTCCCCCCTACAATGAGCAGTTCTTC
TRBJ2-7 TRBD1 TRBV20-1 few CSASVGQAAYEQYF TGCAGTGCTTCAGTGGGACAGGCAGCCTACGAGCAGTACTTC
TRBJ2-3 NA TRBV20-1 few CSARGGAGTDMQYF TGCAGTGCTCGAGGGGGGGCGGGCACAGATATGCAGTATTTT
TRBJ1-2 NA TRBV29-1 NA CSVGQRGEANYGYTF TGCAGCGTTGGGCAAAGAGGAGAAGCTAACTATGGCTACACCTTC
TRBJ1-3 NA TRBV18 NA CASSPEGEASGNTIYF TGTGCCAGCTCACCAGAGGGGGAAGCGTCTGGAAACACCATATATTTT
TRBJ2-3 NA TRBV9 many CASSPGGGVTDTQYF TGTGCCAGCAGCCCTGGTGGCGGGGTCACAGATACGCAGTATTTT
TRBJ2-3 TRBD1 TRBV10-3 NA CAISESTGEGTDTQYF TGTGCCATCAGTGAGTCGACAGGGGAAGGCACAGATACGCAGTATTTT
TRBJ2-7 NA TRBV11-2 NA CASRRPGRGPWQYF TGTGCCAGCAGACGTCCCGGGCGCGGACCGTGGCAGTACTTC
TRBJ2-5 TRBD2 TRBV11-2 many CASSLLPGTSGVLETQYF TGTGCCAGCAGTCTCCTCCCTGGAACTAGCGGGGTTTTGGAGACCCAGTACTTC
TRBJ2-2 NA TRBV4-3 many CASSQRDGTGELFF TGCGCCAGCAGCCAACGGGACGGGACCGGGGAGCTGTTTTTT
TRBJ1-2 NA TRBV4-2 NA CASSQAEADLYGYTF TGTGCCAGCAGCCAAGCCGAGGCAGACTTATATGGCTACACCTTC
TRBJ2-7 TRBD2 TRBV4-2 many CASSRGTSGPFSYEQYF TGTGCCAGCAGCCGTGGGACTAGCGGGCCCTTTTCCTACGAGCAGTACTTC
TRBJ2-7 TRBD1 TRBV18 many CASSPRAGQGAYEQYF TGTGCCAGCTCACCACGAGCAGGACAGGGAGCCTACGAGCAGTACTTC
TRBJ1-1 NA TRBV20-1 NA CSARGVAGRNTEAFF TGCAGTGCTAGGGGGGTGGCGGGCAGGAACACTGAAGCTTTCTTT
TRBJ2-3 NA TRBV5-1 many CASSLGGTHSTDTQYF TGCGCCAGCAGCTTGGGAGGGACTCATAGCACAGATACGCAGTATTTT
TRBJ1-1 NA TRBV28 few CASSIGTPDGTEAFF TGTGCCAGCAGTATCGGGACCCCCGATGGAACTGAAGCTTTCTTT
TRBJ2-1 NA TRBV5-1 many CASSLEGSGSSYNEQFF TGCGCCAGCAGCTTGGAGGGTAGCGGCAGCTCCTACAATGAGCAGTTCTTC
TRBJ2-6 NA TRBV11-2 NA CASSLDRVRTGANVLTF TGTGCCAGCAGCTTAGACAGGGTACGGACTGGGGCCAACGTCCTGACTTTC
TRBJ2-3 NA TRBV5-1 NA CASSLLPSTYTQYF TGCGCCAGCAGCTTGTTACCTAGCACATATACGCAGTATTTT
TRBJ2-3 TRBD2 TRBV4-1 few CASSQVQLAGGPIGSTDTQYF TGCGCCAGCAGCCAAGTACAACTGGCGGGGGGGCCTATAGGTTCGACAGATACGCAGTATTTT
TRBJ2-3 TRBD2 TRBV27 many CASSLAGGRVTDTQYF TGTGCCAGCAGTCTAGCGGGGGGGCGGGTCACAGATACGCAGTATTTT
TRBJ1-4 NA TRBV7-9 many CASTPLRDPFFGKLFF TGTGCCAGCACCCCGCTCAGGGACCCATTCTTCGGAAAACTGTTTTTT
TRBJ1-6 NA TRBV7-9 few CASSPWGSNSPLHF TGTGCCAGCAGCCCCTGGGGGTCTAATTCACCCCTCCACTTT
TRBJ2-6 TRBD1 TRBV13 many CASSLGTGLAGANVLTF TGTGCCAGCAGCTTAGGGACAGGGCTAGCTGGGGCCAACGTCCTGACTTTC
TRBJ1-2 NA TRBV6-6 few CASSKETGAYTF TGTGCCAGCAGTAAGGAGACGGGGGCCTACACCTTC
TRBJ2-1 NA TRBV13 many CASSLSAIGNEQFF TGTGCCAGCAGCTTATCCGCGATTGGGAATGAGCAGTTCTTC
TRBJ2-3 TRBD2 TRBV6-1 few CASRTGGATDTQYF TGTGCCAGCAGAACCGGGGGGGCGACAGATACGCAGTATTTT